This T cell receptor beta chain originates from a study of blood T cell repertoires in COVID-19 (TCRdb year 2020). Background for the entire study: Samples from collaborators originated in the United States, Italy and Spain and spanned both the acute and convalescent phases of COVID-19. The material from the prospective study consisted of cDNA or gDNA derived from T cells, B-cell-depleted T cells, or PBMCs. Subjects who had been exposed to COVID-19, were actively infected with it, or had recovered from it provided the deeply sampled blood TCRbeta repertoires that made up the dataset. A freely available public database, intended as a resource for researchers studying the immune response to SARS-CoV-2, is where the repertoires were released. The samples were drawn from the first 160 participants of the ongoing ImmuneRACE study and from 1,254 subjects provided by 6 global collaborators. Nearly every sample came with metadata listing a de-identified subject ID, COVID-19 status, age in years and sex. Where available, HLA class I and class II types were obtained from metadata supplied by the sample provider rather than from assay-based typing. General conclusions and limits of the study: The amount of clinical and demographic metadata varied by source and participant and was provided uncurated.

Concerning this clone: There is no known antigen for this receptor. Base qualities are not at hand, and no much larger clone is one base apart.

The immunoSEQ Assay, a bias-controlled multiplex PCR, was used to amplify TCRbeta CDR3 regions from genomic DNA. The authors' pipeline ran thus. Within the assay, amplification of reference gene primers was used to estimate how many nucleated cells each sample contained. To quantify the absolute abundance of each unique TCRbeta CDR3 rearrangement, sequence reads were collapsed and filtered. For each sample, productive Simpson clonality was calculated as the square root of Simpson's diversity index across productive rearrangements. Not all clones reach the TCRdb copy of this immuneACCESS table, which keeps in-frame sequences only. Checked studies attribute under half of the gap to unresolved V genes and leave the rest unexplained. The V and J calls and clone size are taken from that table; D and trimming were inferred from the DNA. Here the sample has around 76,000 clones; 80% occur a single time. Of the sample, around 13% falls within the top ten clones.

V is shortened by 6 bases, J by 0 bases, and the region joining them spans 7 bases. For CDR1 and CDR2, the germline V gene lists MNHEY and SVGAGI. From cysteine to phenylalanine, the CDR3 is 13 amino acids long. Solely the CDR3 DNA is kept, with 39 bases framed from the first base. One collaborating source in Seattle enrolled patients while the patients were actively infected and followed the patients over time throughout the course of disease. Each collaborating institution followed its own protocols to collect whole blood in K2EDTA tubes. Collaborator samples were shipped for TCRbeta analysis as frozen whole blood, isolated PBMCs, or DNA extracted from either sample type.

Rearrangement joined TRBV6-5 to TRBJ2-3, with no confident D gene call. The clonotype comes from a man aged 50-60 years with COVID-19, enrolled during active disease. Sample: peripheral blood. The DNA reads TGTGCCAGCAGAGACTTAAGCACAGATACGCAGTATTTT. Translated, this gives CASRDLSTDTQYF.